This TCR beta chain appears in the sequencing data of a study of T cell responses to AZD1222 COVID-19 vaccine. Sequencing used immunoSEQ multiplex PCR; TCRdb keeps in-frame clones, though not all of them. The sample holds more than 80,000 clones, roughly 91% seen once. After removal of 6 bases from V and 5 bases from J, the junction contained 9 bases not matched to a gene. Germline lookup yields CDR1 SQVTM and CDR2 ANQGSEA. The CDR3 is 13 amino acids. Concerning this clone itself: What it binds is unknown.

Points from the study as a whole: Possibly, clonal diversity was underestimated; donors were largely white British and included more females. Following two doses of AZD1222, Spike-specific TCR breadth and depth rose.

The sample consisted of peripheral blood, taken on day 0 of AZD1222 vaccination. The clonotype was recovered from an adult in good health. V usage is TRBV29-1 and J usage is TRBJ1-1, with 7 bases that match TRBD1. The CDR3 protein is CSVVSNRGTEAFF. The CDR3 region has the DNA TGCAGCGTCGTTAGTAACAGGGGAACTGAAGCTTTCTTT.